The following is a T cell receptor beta chain sequence with its context. This receptor's antigen is unknown. No quality values exist for individual bases; no much larger clone is one base distant. TCRbeta CDR3 regions were amplified from genomic DNA by means of the immunoSEQ Assay, a bias-controlled multiplex PCR. In the paper's pipeline: Within the assay, amplification of reference gene primers was used to estimate how many nucleated cells each sample contained. To quantify the absolute abundance of each unique TCRbeta CDR3 rearrangement, sequence reads were collapsed and filtered. For each sample, productive Simpson clonality was calculated as the square root of Simpson's diversity index over productive rearrangements. What TCRdb holds here is the immuneACCESS table cut down to in-frame rearrangements. Part of the clones is not present; checked against another copy, under half of the missing clones reflect an unresolved V gene, and the others are unexplained. For V, J and clone size, that table is used; D and trimming come from the DNA. This sample is represented by just over 15,000 clones; about four fifths of them were singletons. Approximately 9% of the sample is in the top ten clones.

These data belong to a study of blood T cell repertoires in COVID-19 (dated by TCRdb to about 2020). Study-level background: Collaborator samples came from the United States, Italy and Spain and covered acute and convalescent phases of COVID-19. The prospective study material was composed of cDNA or gDNA derived from T cells, B-cell-depleted T cells, or PBMCs. Samples came from the ongoing ImmuneRACE study (first 160 participants) plus 1,254 subjects from 6 global collaborators. A de-identified subject ID, COVID-19 status, age in years and sex were almost always included in the sample metadata. The repertoires were made available in a free public database intended to serve as a resource for research on the immune response to SARS-CoV-2. Where HLA class I and class II types were available, the types were taken from metadata supplied by the sample provider, not from assay-based typing. Subjects who had been exposed to COVID-19, were actively infected with it, or had recovered from it provided the deeply sampled blood TCRbeta repertoires that made up the dataset.

The collaborating institutions used their own protocols to collect whole blood in K2EDTA tubes. For TCRbeta analysis, collaborators shipped samples as frozen whole blood, isolated PBMCs, or DNA extracted from either of those sample types. Results the study describes overall, beyond this receptor: Clinical and demographic metadata were provided uncurated, with the amount varying by source and participant.

Trimming costs V 6 bases and J 0 bases, and their ends lie 11 bases apart. The germline V gene (reference sequence) specifies SEHNR as CDR1 and FQNEAQ as CDR2. Taken from cysteine to phenylalanine, the CDR3 has 15 residues. Only the CDR3 DNA is retained, 45 bases long and in frame from the first base. The sample was peripheral blood. Recombination linked TRBV7-9 to TRBJ2-2, with TRBD2 tentatively as D gene (6 bases match). The clonotype originates from a human donor in a cohort sampled during active COVID-19. The bases read TGTGCCAGCAGTCGGGACTCGCCGAACACCGGGGAGCTGTTTTTT. It specifies CASSRDSPNTGELFF.